These 32 T cell receptor beta chains originate from one sample sequenced in a study of shared T cell receptors in the human thymus. Produced via immunoSEQ multiplex PCR; TCRdb's table is partial and in-frame only. The profile covers 700,000 to 750,000 clones, with approximately 85% appearing a single time and around 0.0099% taken by the ten largest. Separately, the same data were catalogued under a study of human thymus T cells.

What was sequenced was thymocytes. The receptors originated from a girl less than two years old with a congenital heart defect.

This chain links TRBV7-8 with TRBJ1-5; 7 bases match TRBD1. CDR3 size: 17 residues. V dropped 1 base and J dropped 3; count of bases not matched to a gene: 9. The germline V gene encodes CDR1 SGHVS and CDR2 FQNEAQ. The CDR3 nucleotides read TGTGCCAGCAGCTTAGGTGGCCGGGACAGTTACAATCAGCCCCAGCATTTT. This sequence encodes CASSLGGRDSYNQPQHF.

In this sample, this clone turned up a few times. The chain recombines TRBV28 with TRBJ2-2; 10 nucleotides line up with TRBD2. V was clipped by 3 bases and J by 4 bases; unmatched bases: 8. Germline V lookup: CDR1 MDHEN, CDR2 SYDVKM. The length of the CDR3 is 17 residues. The CDR3 DNA is TGTGCCAGCAGTTTGGCGAGCGGGGGGGCCTCCACCGGGGAGCTGTTTTTT. This sequence encodes CASSLASGGASTGELFF.

V gene TRBV28 combines with J gene TRBJ1-2; 7 bases are a match to TRBD1. CDR1 and CDR2 from the germline V gene are MDHEN and SYDVKM. V gave up 4 bases and J gave up 2 bases; unmatched junction bases: 4. This CDR3 comprises 14 residues. CDR3 bases: TGTGCCAGCAGTTCTCCGGGACAGAACTATGGCTACACCTTC. Translating it yields CASSSPGQNYGYTF.

Only one count was recorded for this clone. V usage is TRBV5-4 and J usage is TRBJ1-2, with no clear D. V was shortened by 1 base and J by 3 bases, with 19 bases between the two germline ends. Germline CDR1 and CDR2: SGHNT and YYREEE (reference sequence). CDR3 size: 17 residues. The CDR3 is CASSLLSPIRQDYGYTF. In nucleotides, the CDR3 is TGTGCCAGCAGCTTGTTGAGCCCAATTAGGCAGGACTATGGCTACACCTTC.

V and J are TRBV28 and TRBJ2-6; 7 bases are a match to TRBD1. Germline V lookup: CDR1 MDHEN, CDR2 SYDVKM. The CDR3 extends over 18 amino acids. J was trimmed by 0 bases and V by 2 bases; bases with no gene match: 7. The CDR3 protein is CASSLMTGFSSGANVLTF. For the CDR3, the DNA is TGTGCCAGCAGTTTAATGACAGGGTTTAGCTCTGGGGCCAACGTCCTGACTTTC.

The rearrangement joins TRBV4-2 to TRBJ2-7; D gene ambiguous. The CDR3 contains 14 residues. V was trimmed by 0 bases and J by 2 bases, leaving 8 bases between them. Germline V gene sequence: CDR1 LGHNA, CDR2 YNFKEQ. This CDR3 reads CASSQENGPYEQYF. The CDR3, as DNA: TGTGCCAGCAGCCAAGAAAATGGGCCCTACGAGCAGTACTTC.

V gene TRBV6-1 combines with J gene TRBJ1-1; no reliable D call. Germline V gene sequence: CDR1 MNHNS, CDR2 SASEGT. V lost 7 bases to trimming and J lost 2 bases, with 11 bases between them. The CDR3 totals 13 residues. DNA for the CDR3: TGTGCCAGCATGGCGGCAGACAACACTGAAGCTTTCTTT. Amino acid sequence: CASMAADNTEAFF.

This clone was detected only once. V gene TRBV28 combines with J gene TRBJ2-4; a possible D gene is TRBD1 (6 bases). Trimming left V 0 bases short and J 2 bases short, with 8 bases between. Germline CDR1 is MDHEN and CDR2 is SYDVKM. The CDR3 sequence is 15 residues long. Written as DNA, the CDR3 is TGTGCCAGCAGTTTATGGGGGGCGACCAAAAACATTCAGTACTTC. Protein: CASSLWGATKNIQYF.

The DNA of the CDR3 is TGCGCCAGCAGCTTGGCCCACTACAGGTCTGAAAACACTGAAGCTTTCTTT. Amino acids: CASSLAHYRSENTEAFF. This chain joins TRBV5-1 and TRBJ1-1; a possible D gene is TRBD1 (5 bases). The CDR3 totals 17 residues. Germline V gives CDR1 SGHRS, CDR2 YFSETQ. Trimming took 0 bases from V and 2 from J, leaving 17 bases between them. Filled out from reference TRBV5-1 and TRBJ1-1, the complete variable domain reads KAGVTQTPRYLIKTRGQQVTLSCSPISGHRSVSWYQQTPGQGLQFLFEYFSETQRNKGNFPGRFSGRQFSNSRSEMNVSTLELGDSALYLCASSLAHYRSENTEAFFGQGTRLTVV.

The genes are TRBV7-4 and TRBJ1-1; tentatively, D is TRBD1 (6 bases). The V end was cut by 2 bases, the J end by 4 bases, with 14 bases between. This CDR3 is built from 15 residues. The germline V gene has CDR1 SGHVT and CDR2 SQSDAQ. CDR3 bases: TGTGCCAGCAGCTTACCGCCAGGGGCGGGCACTGAAGCTTTCTTT. Protein product: CASSLPPGAGTEAFF.

CDR3 residues: CASSSHTDTEAFF. CDR3 DNA: TGTGCCAGCAGTTCCCACACAGACACTGAAGCTTTCTTT. This chain uses TRBV6-5 with TRBJ1-1; D unclear. The germline gives CDR1 MNHEY, CDR2 SVGAGI. Trimming cost V 4 bases and J 3 bases, with 9 bases left between them. This CDR3 contains 13 residues.

This clone came up a few times. The V gene is TRBV9, the J gene TRBJ2-1; 12 bases are shared with TRBD2. The CDR3 totals 16 residues. V trimming: 4 bases; J trimming: 5 bases; junction bases outside the gene matches: 7. Germline V gene data show CDR1 as SGDLS and CDR2 as YYNGEE. The CDR3 coding sequence is TGTGCCAGCAGCACCCCGGGACTAGCGGGTGACAATGAGCAGTTCTTC. It specifies CASSTPGLAGDNEQFF.

This clone appeared once. The chain employs TRBV30 and TRBJ1-2; 8 nucleotides align to TRBD1. The V and J ends lost 5 bases and 2 bases, in that order; junction bases with no gene match: 19. CDR1 is GTSNPN, CDR2 SVGIG, per germline (reference sequence). The CDR3 sequence is 18 residues long. In nucleotides, the CDR3 is TGTGCCTGGTTCAACACGCCGGACAGGGACCTACCCAACTATGGCTACACCTTC. It specifies CAWFNTPDRDLPNYGYTF.

This chain links TRBV27 with TRBJ1-6, with TRBD1 matching 8 bases. The germline V gene encodes CDR1 MNHEY and CDR2 SMNVEV (reference sequence). CDR3 length: 16 amino acids. V trimming: 0 bases; J trimming: 6 bases; junction bases outside the gene matches: 4. The CDR3 DNA is TGTGCCAGCAGTTTATCCCAGGACAGGGCTAATTCACCCCTCCACTTT. Amino acids: CASSLSQDRANSPLHF.

CDR3 protein: CASSPRTGCGTDTQYF. In DNA, the CDR3 is TGTGCCAGCAGCCCCCGGACAGGGTGTGGCACAGATACGCAGTATTTT. V gene TRBV5-4 combines with J gene TRBJ2-3, with TRBD1 matching 8 bases. CDR1 SGHNT and CDR2 YYREEE come from the germline V gene (reference sequence). CDR3 size: 16 residues. With V trimmed by 4 bases and J by 1 base, 8 bases remained unmatched.

This clone appeared a single time. V is TRBV6-5 and J is TRBJ1-1; D is undetermined. The germline V and J ends were trimmed by 6 bases and 4 bases, with 9 bases remaining between them. From germline, CDR1 is MNHEY and CDR2 SVGAGI. The CDR3 consists of 12 residues. The CDR3 region has the DNA TGTGCCAGCAGAACTGAAAGCACTGAAGCTTTCTTT. This gives the protein CASRTESTEAFF.

CDR3 amino acids: CASSFWGGTEAFF. Here the CDR3 DNA reads TGTGCCAGCAGTTTTTGGGGCGGCACTGAAGCTTTCTTT. The chain employs TRBV27 and TRBJ1-1; maybe TRBD1 (5 bases). The CDR3 has 13 residues. V was clipped by 3 bases and J by 4 bases, with 9 bases between them. The V gene's germline CDR1 is MNHEY and CDR2 SMNVEV (reference sequence).

V and J are TRBV19 and TRBJ2-5; 12 nucleotides match TRBD2. The J segment lost 5 bases and the V segment lost 6 bases, leaving 7 bases of the junction unmatched. CDR1 and CDR2 from the germline V gene are LNHDA and SQIVND (reference sequence). This CDR3 is built from 15 residues. The CDR3 coding sequence is TGTGCCAGTAGCCCACTAGCGGGGGGCTGGGAGACCCAGTACTTC. As protein: CASSPLAGGWETQYF.

The V call is TRBV5-1, the J call TRBJ2-1, with 8 nucleotides matching TRBD2. CDR1 and CDR2 from the germline V gene are SGHRS and YFSETQ. The CDR3 extends over 15 amino acids. After removal of 5 bases from V and 8 bases from J, the junction contained 12 bases not matched to a gene. The CDR3 bases are TGCGCCAGCAGTACTCGGGGGGGCCTCACCGATGAGCAGTTCTTC. Protein product: CASSTRGGLTDEQFF.

The chain links TRBV10-1 to TRBJ2-7; 7 bases are shared with TRBD1. The CDR3 runs 18 residues. The V segment lost 4 bases and the J segment 3 bases; nucleotides outside the gene matches: 18. The V gene's germline CDR1 is WNHNN and CDR2 SYGVQD (reference sequence). For the CDR3, the DNA is TGCGCCAGCAGTGCCAGCCGGGACAGCCCCTCGGAACTCTACGAGCAGTACTTC. This sequence encodes CASSASRDSPSELYEQYF.

This clone was picked up one time. V and J are TRBV30 and TRBJ1-2; a weak D match, TRBD1 (5 bases). Germline V gene lookup returns CDR1 GTSNPN and CDR2 SVGIG (reference sequence). The CDR3 is 16 amino acids. The V gene lost 5 bases and the J gene lost 3 bases, with 22 bases spanning the gap. CDR3 residues: CAWGSGGVGWDYGYTF. In DNA, the CDR3 is TGTGCCTGGGGGTCGGGAGGGGTCGGCTGGGACTATGGCTACACCTTC. The full variable domain, with the rest looked up from reference TRBV30 and TRBJ1-2, is SQTIHQWPATLVQPVGSPLSLECTVEGTSNPNLYWYRQAAGRGLQLLFYSVGIGQISSEVPQNLSASRPQDRQFILSSKKLLLSDSGFYLCAWGSGGVGWDYGYTFGSGTRLTVV.

This chain links TRBV7-2 with TRBJ1-2; 7 bases agree with TRBD1. This CDR3 has 18 residues. CDR1 SGHTA and CDR2 FQGNSA come from the germline V gene. The V and J ends lost 5 bases and 2 bases, in that order; junction bases with no gene match: 17. DNA of the CDR3: TGTGCCAGCAGCCACCTTAAGGCCCCGGGACAGACCAACTATGGCTACACCTTC. The encoded protein is CASSHLKAPGQTNYGYTF. Combining the CDR3 with reference TRBV7-2 and TRBJ1-2 gives the whole variable domain GAGVSQSPSNKVTEKGKDVELRCDPISGHTALYWYRQSLGQGLEFLIYFQGNSAPDKSGLPSDRFSAERTGGSVSTLTIQRTQQEDSAVYLCASSHLKAPGQTNYGYTFGSGTRLTVV.

This chain joins TRBV28 and TRBJ2-7; 8 bases are a match to TRBD1. Germline lookup yields CDR1 MDHEN and CDR2 SYDVKM. The V gene end was trimmed by 6 bases and the J gene end by 5 bases; junction bases not matched to a gene: 12. This CDR3 spans 15 amino acids. CDR3: CASRFQGAVRHEQYF. The CDR3 DNA reads TGTGCCAGCAGGTTCCAGGGGGCAGTTCGCCACGAGCAGTACTTC.

The chain joins TRBV6-6 to TRBJ1-4; 8 positions match TRBD1. V lost 0 bases to trimming and J lost 3 bases; unmatched junction nucleotides: 3. The CDR3 extends over 16 amino acids. Germline CDR1 MNHNY, CDR2 SVGAGI (reference sequence). The CDR3: CASSYSRGQANEKLFF. CDR3 coding DNA: TGTGCCAGCAGTTACTCGAGGGGACAGGCTAATGAAAAACTGTTTTTT.

The rearrangement uses TRBV4-1 and TRBJ1-1, with 10 bases aligning to TRBD1. V was clipped by 0 bases and J by 5 bases; unmatched bases: 12. This CDR3 is 18 amino acids long. Germline values: CDR1 MGHRA, CDR2 YSYEKL. CDR3 loop: CASSQDFSGTGACTEAFF. The CDR3 nucleotides read TGCGCCAGCAGCCAAGATTTTTCCGGGACAGGGGCTTGTACTGAAGCTTTCTTT.

J is TRBJ1-5 and V is TRBV27; 11 bases agree with TRBD1. The CDR3 runs to 17 residues. CDR1 and CDR2 (germline): MNHEY, SMNVEV (reference sequence). V was clipped by 4 bases and J by 3 bases; unmatched bases: 8. DNA of the CDR3: TGTGCCAGCAGTTGGAGGAGGGACAGGGGGGACAATCAGCCCCAGCATTTT. This codes for CASSWRRDRGDNQPQHF.

J is TRBJ2-6 and V is TRBV11-2; 8 nucleotides match TRBD2. CDR3 length: 18 residues. From germline, CDR1 is SGHAT and CDR2 FQNNGV. The J segment lost 0 bases and the V segment lost 5 bases, leaving 9 bases of the junction unmatched. In DNA form, the CDR3 reads TGTGCCAGCAGCCGTCGGGGGGGACCGAACTCTGGGGCCAACGTCCTGACTTTC. Its protein is CASSRRGGPNSGANVLTF. Full variable domain (missing parts from reference TRBV11-2 and TRBJ2-6): EAGVAQSPRYKIIEKRQSVAFWCNPISGHATLYWYQQILGQGPKLLIQFQNNGVVDDSQLPKDRFSAERLKGVDSTLKIQPAKLEDSAVYLCASSRRGGPNSGANVLTFGAGSRLTVL.

The chain is built from TRBV19 and TRBJ1-2; D remains unclear. Germline CDR1 is LNHDA and CDR2 is SQIVND (reference sequence). The CDR3 contains 13 residues. V gave up 3 bases and J gave up 4 bases, with 9 bases separating them. CDR3 in amino acids: CASSIRGPYGYTF. The CDR3 DNA reads TGTGCCAGTAGTATCCGAGGGCCCTATGGCTACACCTTC. The entire variable domain, with the rest obtained from reference TRBV19 and TRBJ1-2, is as follows: DGGITQSPKYLFRKEGQNVTLSCEQNLNHDAMYWYRQDPGQGLRLIYYSQIVNDFQKGDIAEGYSVSREKKESFPLTVTSAQKNPTAFYLCASSIRGPYGYTFGSGTRLTVV.

V is TRBV19 and J is TRBJ1-5; 8 bases are a match to TRBD1. Unmatched junction bases numbered 3, after V lost 2 bases and J lost 3 bases. The CDR3 consists of 15 residues. Germline V CDR1 and CDR2: LNHDA, SQIVND (reference sequence). The CDR3: CASSIQTGVNQPQHF. In DNA, the CDR3 is TGTGCCAGTAGTATACAGACAGGGGTCAATCAGCCCCAGCATTTT.

J is TRBJ2-3 and V is TRBV6-5, with 7 bases that match TRBD2. Germline values: CDR1 MNHEY, CDR2 SVGAGI. CDR3 length: 16 residues. After removal of 0 bases from V and 6 bases from J, the junction contained 9 bases not matched to a gene. The CDR3 region has the DNA TGTGCCAGCAGTTACTCCCGCGCATCGACTAGCGATACGCAGTATTTT. Translated, it gives CASSYSRASTSDTQYF.

The chain is built from TRBV27 and TRBJ1-5; D gene uncertain. Trimming shortened V by 0 bases and J by 1 base, and 7 bases separated the two germline ends. The CDR3 runs to 15 residues. CDR1 and CDR2 (germline): MNHEY, SMNVEV (reference sequence). In DNA form, the CDR3 reads TGTGCCAGCAGTTTATCTGCGGGGAGCAATCAGCCCCAGCATTTT. Its translation is CASSLSAGSNQPQHF.

This clone was seen once. The V gene is TRBV5-5, the J gene TRBJ1-5; 9 bases agree with TRBD1. The CDR3 loop spans 15 amino acids. CDR1 and CDR2 from the germline V gene are SGHKS and YYEKEE (reference sequence). With 4 bases clipped from V and 6 bases from J, the junction kept 8 bases outside the gene matches. Written as DNA, the CDR3 is TGTGCCAGCAGCCCCCACCGGGACAGGGTTCAGCCCCAGCATTTT. Translating gives CASSPHRDRVQPQHF.